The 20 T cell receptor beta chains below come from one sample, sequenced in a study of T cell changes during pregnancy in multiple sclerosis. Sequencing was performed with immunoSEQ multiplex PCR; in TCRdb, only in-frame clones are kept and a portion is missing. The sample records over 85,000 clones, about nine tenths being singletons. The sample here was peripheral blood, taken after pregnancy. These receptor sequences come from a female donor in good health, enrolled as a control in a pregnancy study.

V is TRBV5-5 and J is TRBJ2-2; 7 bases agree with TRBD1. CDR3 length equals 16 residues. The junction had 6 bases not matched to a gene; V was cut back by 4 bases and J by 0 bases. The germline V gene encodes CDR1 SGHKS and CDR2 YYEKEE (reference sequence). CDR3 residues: CASSPDGTANTGELFF. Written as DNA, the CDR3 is TGTGCCAGCAGCCCAGACGGGACAGCGAACACCGGGGAGCTGTTTTTT.

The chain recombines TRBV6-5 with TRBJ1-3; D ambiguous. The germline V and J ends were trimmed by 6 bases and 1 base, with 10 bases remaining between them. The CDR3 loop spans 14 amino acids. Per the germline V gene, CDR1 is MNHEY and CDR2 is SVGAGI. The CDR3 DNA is TGTGCCAGCAGGACAACAGCTTCTGGAAACACCATATATTTT. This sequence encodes CASRTTASGNTIYF.

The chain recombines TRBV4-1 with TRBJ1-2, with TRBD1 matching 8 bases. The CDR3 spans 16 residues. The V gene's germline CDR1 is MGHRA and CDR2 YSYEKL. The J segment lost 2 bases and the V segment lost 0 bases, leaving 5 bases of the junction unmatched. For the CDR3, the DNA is TGCGCCAGCAGCCAAGATCTGCAGGGGGCCAACTATGGCTACACCTTC. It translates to CASSQDLQGANYGYTF.

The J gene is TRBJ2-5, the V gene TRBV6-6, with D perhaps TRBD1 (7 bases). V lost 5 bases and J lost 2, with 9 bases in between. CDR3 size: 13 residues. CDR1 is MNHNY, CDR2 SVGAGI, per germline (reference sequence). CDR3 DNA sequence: TGTGCCAGCAGTGCGGGACAGCAAGAGACCCAGTACTTC. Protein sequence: CASSAGQQETQYF.

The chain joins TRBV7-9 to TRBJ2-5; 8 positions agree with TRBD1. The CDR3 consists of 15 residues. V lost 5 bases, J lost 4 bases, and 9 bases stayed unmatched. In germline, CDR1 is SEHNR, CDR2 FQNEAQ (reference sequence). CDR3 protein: CASSELDRDGETQYF. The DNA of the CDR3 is TGTGCCAGCAGCGAACTGGACAGGGATGGAGAGACCCAGTACTTC. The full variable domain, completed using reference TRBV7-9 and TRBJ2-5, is DTGVSQNPRHKITKRGQNVTFRCDPISEHNRLYWYRQTLGQGPEFLTYFQNEAQLEKSRLLSDRFSAERPKGSFSTLEIQRTEQGDSAMYLCASSELDRDGETQYFGPGTRLLVL.

Written as DNA, the CDR3 is TGCGCCAGCACCCTCACAGGGGGAACCTACAATGAGCAGTTCTTC. It encodes CASTLTGGTYNEQFF. J is TRBJ2-1 and V is TRBV5-1, with 8 bases aligning to TRBD1. J lost 2 bases, V lost 6 bases, and 7 bases had no gene match. CDR3 size: 15 residues. Germline-derived CDR1 and CDR2 are SGHRS and YFSETQ.

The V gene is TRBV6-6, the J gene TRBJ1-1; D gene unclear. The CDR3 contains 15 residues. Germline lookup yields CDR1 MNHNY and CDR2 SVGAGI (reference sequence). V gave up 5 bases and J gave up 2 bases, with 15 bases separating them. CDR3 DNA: TGTGCCAGCAGTCCCTCGAGCCTTCGTAACACTGAAGCTTTCTTT. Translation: CASSPSSLRNTEAFF.

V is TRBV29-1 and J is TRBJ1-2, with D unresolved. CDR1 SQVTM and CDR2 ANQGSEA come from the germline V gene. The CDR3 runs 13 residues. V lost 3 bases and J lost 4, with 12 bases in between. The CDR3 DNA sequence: TGCAGCGTTGAGATAGGTAGGAGCTATGGCTACACCTTC. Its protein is CSVEIGRSYGYTF.

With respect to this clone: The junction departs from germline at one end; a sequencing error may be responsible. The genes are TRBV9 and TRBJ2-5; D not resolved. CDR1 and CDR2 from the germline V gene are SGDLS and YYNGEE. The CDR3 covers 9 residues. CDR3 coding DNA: TGCGGGTTGGGAGAGACCCAGTACTTC. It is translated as CGLGETQYF.

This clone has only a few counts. The chain's CDR3 is CASSDPPGLAGGETQYF. The DNA for the CDR3 is TGTGCCAGCAGTGACCCCCCGGGGCTAGCGGGGGGAGAGACCCAGTACTTC. The chain combines TRBV25-1 with TRBJ2-5; TRBD2 aligns across 11 bases. Germline V gene lookup returns CDR1 MGHDK and CDR2 SYGVNS. Trimming took 3 bases from V and 4 from J; bases not matched to a gene: 10. CDR3 size: 17 residues.

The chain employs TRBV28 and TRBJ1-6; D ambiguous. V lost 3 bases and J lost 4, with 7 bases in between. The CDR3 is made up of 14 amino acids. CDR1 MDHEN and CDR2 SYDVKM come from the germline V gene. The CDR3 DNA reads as TGTGCCAGCAGTTTTTTTCCTTATAATTCACCCCTCCACTTT. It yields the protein CASSFFPYNSPLHF.

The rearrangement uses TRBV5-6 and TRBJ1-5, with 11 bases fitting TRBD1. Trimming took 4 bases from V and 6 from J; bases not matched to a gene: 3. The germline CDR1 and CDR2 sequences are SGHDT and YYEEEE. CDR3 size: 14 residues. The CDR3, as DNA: TGTGCCAGCAGCGCAGGGACAGGGGGTCAGCCCCAGCATTTT. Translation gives CASSAGTGGQPQHF.

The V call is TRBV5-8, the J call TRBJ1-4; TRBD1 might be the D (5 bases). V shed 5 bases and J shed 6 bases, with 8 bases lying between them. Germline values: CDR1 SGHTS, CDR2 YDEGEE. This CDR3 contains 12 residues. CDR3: CASSEGDEKLFF. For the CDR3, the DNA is TGTGCCAGCAGTGAAGGGGATGAAAAACTGTTTTTT.

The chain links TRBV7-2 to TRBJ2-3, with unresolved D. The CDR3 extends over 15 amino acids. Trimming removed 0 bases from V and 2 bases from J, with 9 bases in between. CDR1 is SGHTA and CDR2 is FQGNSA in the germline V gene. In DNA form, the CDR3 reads TGTGCCAGCAGCTTAGCGCCACTTCCCACAGATACGCAGTATTTT. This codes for CASSLAPLPTDTQYF.

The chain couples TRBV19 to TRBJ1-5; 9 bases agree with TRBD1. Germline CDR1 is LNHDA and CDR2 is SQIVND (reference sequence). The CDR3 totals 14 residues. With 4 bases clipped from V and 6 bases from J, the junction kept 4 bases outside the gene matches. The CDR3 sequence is CASSRDRVSQPQHF. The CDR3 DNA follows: TGTGCCAGTAGTAGGGACAGGGTTAGTCAGCCCCAGCATTTT.

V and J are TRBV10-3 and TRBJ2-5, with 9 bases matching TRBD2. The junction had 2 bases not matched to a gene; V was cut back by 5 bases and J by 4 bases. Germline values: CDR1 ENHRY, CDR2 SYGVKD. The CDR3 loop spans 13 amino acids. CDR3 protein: CAISLAGRETQYF. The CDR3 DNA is TGTGCCATCAGTCTAGCGGGAAGAGAGACCCAGTACTTC.

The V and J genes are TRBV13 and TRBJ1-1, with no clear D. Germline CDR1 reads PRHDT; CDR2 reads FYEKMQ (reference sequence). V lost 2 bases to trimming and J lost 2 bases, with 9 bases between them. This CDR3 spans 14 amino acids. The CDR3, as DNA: TGTGCCAGCAGCTTACGGGAGACTAACACTGAAGCTTTCTTT. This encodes CASSLRETNTEAFF.

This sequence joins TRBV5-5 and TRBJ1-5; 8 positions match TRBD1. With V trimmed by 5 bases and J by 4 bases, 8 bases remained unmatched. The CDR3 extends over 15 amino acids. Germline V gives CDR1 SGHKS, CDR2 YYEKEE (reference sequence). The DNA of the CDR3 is TGTGCCAGCAGAAAAGACAGGGGCCCTAATCAGCCCCAGCATTTT. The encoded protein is CASRKDRGPNQPQHF.

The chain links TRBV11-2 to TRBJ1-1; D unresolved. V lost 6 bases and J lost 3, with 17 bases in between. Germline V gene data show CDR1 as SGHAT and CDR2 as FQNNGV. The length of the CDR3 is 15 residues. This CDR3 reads CASRWPGLRDTEAFF. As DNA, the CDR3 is TGTGCCAGCAGGTGGCCGGGTCTTCGGGACACTGAAGCTTTCTTT.

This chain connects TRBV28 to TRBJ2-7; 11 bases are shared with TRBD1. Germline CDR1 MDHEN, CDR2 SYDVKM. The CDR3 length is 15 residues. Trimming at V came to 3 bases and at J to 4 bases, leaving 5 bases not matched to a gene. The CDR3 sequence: CASSLVGTGGYEQYF. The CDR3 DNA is TGTGCCAGCAGTTTGGTGGGGACAGGGGGTTACGAGCAGTACTTC.